This T cell receptor beta chain was identified during a study of human CD8 memory T cell subsets (dated by TCRdb to 2018 to 2020). About the investigation overall: The clonal relationships among stem-like (TSTEM), progenitor exhausted-like (TPEX) and effector memory CD8+ T cell subsets were assessed by comparing the TCRbeta repertoires of these subsets. Six donors each provided TSTEM, TPEX and effector memory subsets, and TCRbeta repertoires were obtained from all six. Beyond this particular receptor, the publication reports: Clonotypes were shared with effector memory cells by both stem-like subsets, but only minimal overlap was found between TSTEM and TPEX repertoires, suggesting distinct antigen spectra. Only TCRbeta chains were sequenced, and repertoire comparisons rested on about 6 donors tested with paired t-tests and Bonferroni correction. Normalized Shannon-Wiener diversity was similarly high in the TSTEM and TPEX subsets, while the effector memory subsets were comparatively less diverse. Based on Chao1 estimates, TSTEM subsets appeared to have greater repertoire diversity than TPEX subsets, which could potentially reflect a broader range of specificities.

Of note for this clonotype: Its antigen has not been determined.

Sequencing relied on a NextSeq 550. A Human TCR Profiling Kit was used to prepare UMI-labeled 5' RACE TCRbeta libraries. Every TCRbeta library was prepared in parallel with an identical number of PCR cycles. The paper's data handling went like this. Each TCRbeta library contained between about 2,900 and 18,000 functional CDR3beta clonotypes. MIGEC 1.2.9 handled UMI extraction and consensus assembly, with a minimum of three reads required per UMI. MiXCR 3.0.3 was used to extract in-frame CDR3beta repertoires. Diversity metrics were computed in VDJtools 1.2.1 after downsampling each sample to 42,000 randomly selected UMIs. Repertoire overlap metrics D, R and F2 were calculated in VDJtools for the top 3,000 clones of each sample pair. TCRdb reprocessed the reads, reporting each CDR3 protein sequence once and no DNA. The V and J calls were determined by TCRdb, not by the authors. The sample table holds approximately 11,000 distinct CDR3 sequences. The ten largest clonotypes hold about a tenth of the sample.

CCR7+ PD-1- TIGIT- cells were defined as stem-like memory CD8+ T cells (TSTEM). Peripheral blood mononuclear cells were isolated from healthy donor buffy coats by density gradient separation. In the study, negative magnetic separation with EasySep or MojoSort CD8+ T cell isolation kits was used to enrich total CD8+ T cells. For each subset, total RNA was extracted using an RNeasy Mini Kit from duplicate vials of some 150,000 sorted CD8+ T cells. PBMCs were used either fresh or after being cryopreserved in fetal bovine serum containing roughly 10% DMSO. Fluorescence-activated cell sorting on a FACSAria III was used to sort the CD8+ T cell subsets to purity. The germline V gene (reference sequence) specifies SGHAT as CDR1 and FQDESV as CDR2. From its cysteine to its phenylalanine, the CDR3 spans 14 amino acids. Only the protein is on record.

Sequenced material: CD8+ stem-like memory T cells (TSCM and TCM) sorted from PBMCs. The sample's cell subset or site label, decoded: stem-like memory CD8 T cells (TSTEM), CCR7+ PD-1- TIGIT-. The chain links TRBV11-1 with TRBJ1-1; without DNA, the TCRdb call of TRBD1 cannot be checked. The sequence derives from a human donor in good health. CDR3 sequence: CASSPFQGFTEAFF. With the rest looked up from the reference TRBV11-1 and TRBJ1-1 genes rather than sequenced, the full variable domain is EAEVAQSPRYKITEKSQAVAFWCDPISGHATLYWYRQILGQGPELLVQFQDESVVDDSQLPKDRFSAERLKGVDSTLKIQPAELGDSAMYLCASSPFQGFTEAFFGQGTRLTVV.